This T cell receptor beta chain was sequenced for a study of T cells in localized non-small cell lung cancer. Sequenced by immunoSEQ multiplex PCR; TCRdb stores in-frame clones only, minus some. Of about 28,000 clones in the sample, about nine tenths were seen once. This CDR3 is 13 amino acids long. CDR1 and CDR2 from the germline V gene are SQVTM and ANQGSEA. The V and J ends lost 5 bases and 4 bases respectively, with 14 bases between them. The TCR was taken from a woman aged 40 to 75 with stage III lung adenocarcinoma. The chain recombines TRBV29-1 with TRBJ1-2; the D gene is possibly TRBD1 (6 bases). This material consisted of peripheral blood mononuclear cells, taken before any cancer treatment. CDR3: CSVWDTQGYGYTF. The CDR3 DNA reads TGCAGCGTTTGGGACACTCAAGGCTATGGCTACACCTTC.